This section outlines one T cell receptor beta chain sequence together with its context. There is no known antigen for this receptor. Base qualities were left out, and no much larger clone turns up one base away. Healthy HIV-negative adults with no recently reported acute infections or vaccinations were included as donors. Every donor was a Caucasian adult living in Nashville, Tennessee, USA. CD4+ T cells were enriched by magnetic negative selection, after which naive cells were positively selected on CD45RA and the negative fraction was taken as the memory subset. Blood was collected by leukapheresis, and PBMCs were isolated by Ficoll-Histopaque density gradient centrifugation and then cryopreserved in liquid nitrogen vapor phase. Purity and quantity of every magnetically sorted T cell population were checked by analytical flow cytometry. From each sorted fraction, genomic DNA was isolated and quantified by UV absorbance on a Nanodrop 2000c.

TCR CDR3 regions were amplified from genomic DNA by multiplex PCR using the deep immunoSEQ assay. Genomic DNA extracted from each cell subset was distributed evenly over all wells of several immunoSEQ 96-well plates, and each plate served as one replicate. For sorted subsets, 200 ng of genomic DNA, equivalent to around 31,000 T cell genomes, went into each replicate PCR. Purified libraries were quantified with a Qubit 3.0 fluorometer, sized on a Bioanalyzer 2100, and re-quantified with the KAPA Library Quantification kit. Every immunoSEQ 96-well plate was sequenced on a separate single-read 150-cycle Illumina NextSeq 550 flow cell. On the authors' methods: Because the immunoSEQ output included only junctional sequences and no quality scores, the filtering could not be the same as the filtering used for full-length reads. Sequences were annotated with PyIR, a Python wrapper for IgBLAST v1.9, using IMGT germline references to assign V/J genes and CDR3. Any read was removed if the V/J assignment was weak (E-value above 1e-6), the CDR3 was missing, or the read contained stop codons, out-of-frame junctions, or ambiguous translated residues. V3J clonotypes were defined by identical inferred V gene, J gene, and CDR3 amino acid sequence. The percentage overlap between two repertoires was calculated by dividing the number of shared unique clonotypes by the size of the smaller repertoire. Repertoire richness was assessed with RTK rarefaction, the Chao1 estimator, and Recon v2.1 estimates of unobserved clonotypes. Generation probabilities were computed with OLGA for all TCRbeta clonotypes obtained by the gDNA method from four donors. The clones in this table, taken by TCRdb from immuneACCESS, are in-frame only. Not every clone is retained; where verified, under half of the shortfall comes from an unresolved V gene, and the cause of the rest is unknown. That table gives V, J and clone size, and the DNA gave D and trimming. This sample comprises roughly 1.5 million clones, 95% to 99% of them detected only once. Roughly 0.42% of the sample is held by the ten biggest clonotypes.

This entry belongs to a study of shared clonotypes between healthy human individuals (dated by TCRdb to the early 2020s). Describing the broader study: The cohort included three men and a couple of women between 18 and 49 years of age. Between about 0.9 and 10 billion PBMCs per donor were obtained by leukapheresis. To estimate repertoire size and how much clonotype sharing occurs between individuals, the study deeply sequenced the blood TCR repertoires of several healthy adults. To increase sequencing depth and limit assay-specific biases, TCR repertoire library preparation and sequencing were carried out by different laboratories using diverse techniques. Per donor, three plates each were used for CD4 naive and CD4 memory, two for CD8 naive, and one for CD8 memory.

Beyond this particular receptor, the publication reports: Clonotypes shared by all four sorted-subset donors showed higher generation probabilities than non-shared clonotypes. Sharing across four donors was observed for approximately 4.6% of naive CD4, under 4% of naive CD8, 2.3% of memory CD4, and around 0.4% of memory CD8 clonotypes. Pairwise subsampling led to the expectation that sequencing depth would affect the degree of clonotype sharing among donors. Sampling was restricted to blood, and TCR repertoires in tissues likely differ from the TCR repertoires found in blood. Naive subsets generally had larger estimated clonotype richness than memory subsets did. Rarefaction of sorted-subset datasets indicated incomplete sequencing despite the large sequencing depth. Because the study included only a small number of donors, the genetic and exposure-history diversity represented was limited.

This sequence was found in a man in his thirties or forties in good health. Sequenced material: naive CD4+ T cells sorted from blood. The sample's cell subset or site label, in plain terms: CD45RA+ positively selected.

For the CDR3, the sequence is CASRPIEGSSYEQYF. In nucleotides, the sequence is TGCGCCAGCAGGCCGATCGAAGGGAGCTCCTACGAGCAGTACTTC. Recombination connected TRBV5-1 to TRBJ2-7; TRBD2 could be the D gene, as 5 bases match. The CDR3 spans 15 residues, from the cysteine through the phenylalanine. Only the CDR3 region is kept as DNA, spanning 45 bases read in frame from base 1. V is cut by 5 bases and J by 0 bases, and the space between the germline ends is 15 bases. For CDR1 and CDR2, the germline V gene lists SGHRS and YFSETQ.